This T cell receptor (beta chain) was observed in a study of blood T cell repertoires in COVID-19. Study as a whole: The United States, Italy and Spain provided the acute and convalescent COVID-19 samples. PBMCs, B-cell-depleted T cells, or T cells provided the cDNA or gDNA that made up the material.

The protocol was immunoSEQ multiplex PCR, while the TCRdb copy is restricted to in-frame clones and leaves out a portion. In the table there are more than 400,000 clones, about 90% of which are singletons. In germline, CDR1 is MNHEY, CDR2 SMNVEV (reference sequence). Between the trimmed V and J ends, which lost 8 bases and 0 bases, there was a span of 10 bases. The CDR3 sequence is 13 residues long. Each recovered donor of Cohort 3 presented with two negative PCRs, clearance, or symptom resolution. This TCR derives from a man aged 18 to 35 who had recovered from COVID-19. Sequencing was carried out using PBMCs or T cells enriched from blood (not recorded which). This chain uses TRBV27 with TRBJ1-1, with no clear D. For the CDR3, the DNA is TGTGCCAGCGGTACGCGCTTGAACACTGAAGCTTTCTTT. Translation: CASGTRLNTEAFF.